A selection of T cell receptor beta chains follows, all from one sample in a study of Graves' ophthalmopathy and Graves' hyperthyroidism. Each CDR3 protein is one row after TCRdb ran MiXCR on the multiplex PCR reads. Here the sample spans about 380,000 distinct CDR3 sequences, approximately 15% being singletons. Sequences were obtained from peripheral blood. The receptors come from a woman younger than 30 with stable Graves' hyperthyroidism. The conserved cysteine and the conserved F or W are not part of the CDR3 here.

>TRBJ1-5|TRBV12-3/TRBV12-4
ASSPGQGWQPQH
>TRBJ2-2|TRBV20-1
SARDRDRLNTGELF
>TRBJ1-1|TRBV19
ASSRRGKVDAEAF
>TRBJ1-1|TRBV29-1
SVEGTAMNTEAF
>TRBJ2-7|TRBV7-9
ASSSQGHSYEQY
>TRBJ1-1|TRBV4-1
ASSQDARFEAF
>TRBJ2-7|TRBV9
ASSVARSGPGLAYEQY
>TRBJ1-1|TRBV10-3
AISESQGGRMNTEAF
>TRBJ2-7|TRBV15
ATSMGQGSAYEQY
>TRBJ1-5|TRBV7-9
ASSLQGTNNQPQH
>TRBJ1-6|TRBV13
ASSSGHRRSYNSPLH
>TRBJ1-1|TRBV6-1
ASSVLGQSNTEAF
>TRBJ2-5|TRBV6-5
ASSSPGQGMETQY
>TRBJ1-5|TRBV9
ASSVGGQSNQPQH
>TRBJ2-5|TRBV4-2
ASSLFAAGVQATQY
>TRBJ2-7|TRBV5-1
ASSLAAVAGGSTYEQY
>TRBJ1-2|TRBV6-1
ASSSQRANYGYT
>TRBJ2-5|TRBV29-1
SVEGQTGSETQY
>TRBJ1-2|TRBV6-2/TRBV6-3
ASSYSNWGDSYGYT
>TRBJ1-1|TRBV6-5
ASSYPGQGDANTEAF
>TRBJ2-7|TRBV6-1
ASRGQGMGKQY
>TRBJ2-5|TRBV12-3/TRBV12-4
ASQGEGAKETQY
>TRBJ2-2|TRBV19
ASSIDGTGELF
>TRBJ2-5|TRBV2
ASSESGPMKTQY
>TRBJ1-1|TRBV12-5
ASGLVLQRMMNTEAF
>TRBJ1-5|TRBV19
ASNTVGSNQPQH
>TRBJ2-5|TRBV20-1
SARGGETQY
>TRBJ2-7|TRBV6-1
ASRRRGQTSSYEQY
>TRBJ2-1|TRBV24-1
ATRKEETNDEQF
>TRBJ2-7|TRBV7-8
ASSLYSSSYEQY
>TRBJ2-2|TRBV12-3/TRBV12-4
ASSHSTVNTGELF
>TRBJ2-7|TRBV30
AWSDGYAEQY
>TRBJ2-1|TRBV6-1
ASNPAGGLSYNEQF
>TRBJ1-1|TRBV18
ASSDRESTEAF
>TRBJ1-1|TRBV11-1
ASSPPLIGDRSNTEAF
>TRBJ1-5|TRBV24-1
ATKERANQPQH
>TRBJ2-2|TRBV7-2
ASSLLVNTGELF
>TRBJ1-2|TRBV6-1
ASSEWTGALVGSGYT
>TRBJ2-7|TRBV6-5
ASGYTGQGTNEQY
>TRBJ1-1|TRBV10-3
AISEGGAYTEAF
>TRBJ1-2|TRBV7-9
ASSSVDRGNYGYT
>TRBJ2-7|TRBV7-6
ATSPRAGYEQY
>TRBJ1-5|TRBV7-8
ASSLSVGGSQPQH